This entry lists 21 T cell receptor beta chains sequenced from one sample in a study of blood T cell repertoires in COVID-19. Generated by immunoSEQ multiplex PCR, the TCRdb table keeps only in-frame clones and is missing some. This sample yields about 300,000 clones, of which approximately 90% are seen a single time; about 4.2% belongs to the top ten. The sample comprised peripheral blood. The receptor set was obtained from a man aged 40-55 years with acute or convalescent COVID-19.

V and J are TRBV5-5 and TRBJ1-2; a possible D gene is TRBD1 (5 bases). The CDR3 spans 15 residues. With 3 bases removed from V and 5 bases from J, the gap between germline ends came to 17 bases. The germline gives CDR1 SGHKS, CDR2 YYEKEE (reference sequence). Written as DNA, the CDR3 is TGTGCCAGCAGCTCCCGCCTGGGGGGGGGATATGGCTACACCTTC. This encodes CASSSRLGGGYGYTF.

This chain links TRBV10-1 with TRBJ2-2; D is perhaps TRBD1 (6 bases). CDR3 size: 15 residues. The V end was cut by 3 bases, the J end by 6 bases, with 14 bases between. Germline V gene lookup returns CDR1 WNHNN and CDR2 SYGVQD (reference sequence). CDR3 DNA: TGCGCCAGCAGTGACAGGGGTCTACCATCCGGGGAGCTGTTTTTT. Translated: CASSDRGLPSGELFF.

The CDR3: CASSLAGSVYEQYF. CDR3 coding DNA: TGTGCCAGCAGCTTAGCGGGTAGCGTTTACGAGCAGTACTTC. The rearrangement links TRBV7-8 to TRBJ2-7; D possibly corresponds to TRBD2 (5 bases). Germline values: CDR1 SGHVS, CDR2 FQNEAQ. CDR3 length: 14 amino acids. V lost 0 bases to trimming and J lost 4 bases, with 10 bases between them.

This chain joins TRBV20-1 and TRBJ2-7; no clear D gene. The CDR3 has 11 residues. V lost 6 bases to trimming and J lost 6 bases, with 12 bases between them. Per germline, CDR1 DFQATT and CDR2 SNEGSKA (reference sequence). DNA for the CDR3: TGCAGTGCCGCCTTAGGAGTCGAGCAGTACTTC. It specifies CSAALGVEQYF.

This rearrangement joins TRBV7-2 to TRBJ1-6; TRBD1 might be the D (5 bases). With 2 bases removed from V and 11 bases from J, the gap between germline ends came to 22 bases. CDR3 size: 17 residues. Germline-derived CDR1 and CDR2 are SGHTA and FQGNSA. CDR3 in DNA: TGTGCCAGCAGCTTACGGGGGGGGTACCTGCTTGGGGCACCCCTCCACTTT. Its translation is CASSLRGGYLLGAPLHF.

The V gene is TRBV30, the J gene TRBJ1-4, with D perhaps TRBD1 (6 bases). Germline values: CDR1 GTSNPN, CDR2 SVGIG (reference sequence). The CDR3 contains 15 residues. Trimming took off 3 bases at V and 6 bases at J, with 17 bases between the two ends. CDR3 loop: CAWSSGVGGDEKLFF. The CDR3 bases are TGTGCCTGGAGCTCAGGGGTGGGTGGAGATGAAAAACTGTTTTTT.

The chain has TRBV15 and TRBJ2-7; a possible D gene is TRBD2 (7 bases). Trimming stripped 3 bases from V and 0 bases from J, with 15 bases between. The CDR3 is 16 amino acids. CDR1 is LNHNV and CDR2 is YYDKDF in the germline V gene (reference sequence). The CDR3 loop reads CATSRRGGVSSYEQYF. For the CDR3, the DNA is TGTGCCACCAGCAGGAGGGGGGGAGTCAGCTCCTACGAGCAGTACTTC. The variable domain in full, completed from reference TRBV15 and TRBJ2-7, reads DAMVIQNPRYQVTQFGKPVTLSCSQTLNHNVMYWYQQKSSQAPKLLFHYYDKDFNNEADTPDNFQSRRPNTSFCFLDIRSPGLGDTAMYLCATSRRGGVSSYEQYFGPGTRLTVT.

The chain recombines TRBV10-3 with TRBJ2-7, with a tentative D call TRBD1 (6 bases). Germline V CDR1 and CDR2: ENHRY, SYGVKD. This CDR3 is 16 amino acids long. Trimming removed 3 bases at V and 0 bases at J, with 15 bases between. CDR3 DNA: TGTGCCATCAGTGATACCCCAGGGGCAAGCTCCTACGAGCAGTACTTC. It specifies CAISDTPGASSYEQYF.

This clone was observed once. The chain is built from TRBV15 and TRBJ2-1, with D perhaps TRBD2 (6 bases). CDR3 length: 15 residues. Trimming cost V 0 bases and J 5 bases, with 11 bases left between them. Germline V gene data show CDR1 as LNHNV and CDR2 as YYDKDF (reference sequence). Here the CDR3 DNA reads TGTGCCACCAGCAGAGATCGGGAGCCTAACAATGAGCAGTTCTTC. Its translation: CATSRDREPNNEQFF.

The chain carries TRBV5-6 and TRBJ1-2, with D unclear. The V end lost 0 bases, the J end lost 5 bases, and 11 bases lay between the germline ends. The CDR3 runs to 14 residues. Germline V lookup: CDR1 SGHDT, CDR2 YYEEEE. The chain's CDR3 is CASSLGQTGYGYTF. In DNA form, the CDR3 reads TGTGCCAGCAGCTTGGGCCAGACGGGTTATGGCTACACCTTC. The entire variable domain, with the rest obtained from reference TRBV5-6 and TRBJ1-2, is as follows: DAGVTQSPTHLIKTRGQQVTLRCSPKSGHDTVSWYQQALGQGPQFIFQYYEEEERQRGNFPDRFSGHQFPNYSSELNVNALLLGDSALYLCASSLGQTGYGYTFGSGTRLTVV.

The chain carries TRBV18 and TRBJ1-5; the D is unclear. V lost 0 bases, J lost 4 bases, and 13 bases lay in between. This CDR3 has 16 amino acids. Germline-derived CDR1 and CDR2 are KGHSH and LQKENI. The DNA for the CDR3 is TGTGCCAGCTCACCACCTTCCAGTCCCTTTAATCAGCCCCAGCATTTT. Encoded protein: CASSPPSSPFNQPQHF.

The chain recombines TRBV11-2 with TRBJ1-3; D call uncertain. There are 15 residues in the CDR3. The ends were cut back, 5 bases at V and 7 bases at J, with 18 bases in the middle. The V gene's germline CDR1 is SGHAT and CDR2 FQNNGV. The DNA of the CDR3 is TGTGCCAGCAGCCTGACCGGGCTCACGGGGAACACCATATATTTT. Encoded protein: CASSLTGLTGNTIYF.

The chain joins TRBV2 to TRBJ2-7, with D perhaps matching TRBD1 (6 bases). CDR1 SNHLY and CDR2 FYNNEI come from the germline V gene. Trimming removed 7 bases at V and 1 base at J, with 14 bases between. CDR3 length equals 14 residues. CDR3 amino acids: CASTQGRGSYEQYF. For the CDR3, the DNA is TGTGCCAGCACTCAAGGTAGGGGGTCCTACGAGCAGTACTTC.

In DNA, the CDR3 is TGTGCCAGCAGCTCCGGACAGGCCCCTGGAGGCTACACCTTC. This encodes CASSSGQAPGGYTF. The chain combines TRBV5-4 with TRBJ1-2; TRBD1 matches 7 bases. Trimming took 3 bases from V and 8 from J; bases not matched to a gene: 10. Per germline, CDR1 SGHNT and CDR2 YYREEE (reference sequence). This CDR3 spans 14 amino acids.

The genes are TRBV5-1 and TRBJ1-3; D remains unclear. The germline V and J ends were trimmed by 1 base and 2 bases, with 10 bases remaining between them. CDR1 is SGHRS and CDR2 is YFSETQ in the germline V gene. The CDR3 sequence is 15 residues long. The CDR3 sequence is CASSLLPAAGNTIYF. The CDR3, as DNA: TGCGCCAGCAGCTTGTTACCCGCGGCTGGAAACACCATATATTTT.

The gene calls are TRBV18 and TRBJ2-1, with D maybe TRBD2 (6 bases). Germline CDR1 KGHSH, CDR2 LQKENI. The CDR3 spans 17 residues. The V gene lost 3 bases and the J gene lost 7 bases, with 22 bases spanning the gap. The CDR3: CASSPPGLGAIRNEQFF. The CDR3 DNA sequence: TGTGCCAGCTCACCTCCGGGACTTGGCGCGATTAGAAATGAGCAGTTCTTC.

The CDR3 region is CASSAQGFFETQYF. The CDR3 nucleotides read TGTGCCAGCAGCGCGCAGGGGTTTTTTGAGACCCAGTACTTC. The chain joins TRBV11-2 to TRBJ2-5, with a weak D call TRBD1 (6 bases). The CDR3 is 14 residues long. The germline CDR1 and CDR2 sequences are SGHAT and FQNNGV. Trimming pared 5 bases from V and 5 bases from J, leaving 15 bases between.

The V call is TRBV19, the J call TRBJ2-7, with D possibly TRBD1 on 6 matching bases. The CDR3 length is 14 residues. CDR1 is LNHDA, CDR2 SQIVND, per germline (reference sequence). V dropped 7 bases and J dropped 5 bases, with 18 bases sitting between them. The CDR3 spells CASTWDTRSDEQYF. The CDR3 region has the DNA TGTGCCAGTACGTGGGACACACGGTCCGACGAGCAGTACTTC.

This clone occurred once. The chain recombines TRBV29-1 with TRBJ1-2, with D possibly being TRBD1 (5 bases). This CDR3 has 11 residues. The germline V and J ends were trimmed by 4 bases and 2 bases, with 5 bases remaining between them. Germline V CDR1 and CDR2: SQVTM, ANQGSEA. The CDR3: CSVGQNYGYTF. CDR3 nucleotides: TGCAGCGTTGGACAGAACTATGGCTACACCTTC.

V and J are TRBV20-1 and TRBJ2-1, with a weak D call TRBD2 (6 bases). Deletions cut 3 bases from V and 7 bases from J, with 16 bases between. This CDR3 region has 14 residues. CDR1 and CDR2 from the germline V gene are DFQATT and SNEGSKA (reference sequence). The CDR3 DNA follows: TGCAGTGCTAGTGAGGGGACTCTCCTAAATGAGCAGTTCTTC. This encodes CSASEGTLLNEQFF.

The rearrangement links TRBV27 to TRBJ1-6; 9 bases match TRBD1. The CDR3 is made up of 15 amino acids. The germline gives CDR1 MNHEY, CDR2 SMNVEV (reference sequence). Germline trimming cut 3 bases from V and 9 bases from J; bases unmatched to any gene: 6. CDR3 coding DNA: TGTGCCAGCAGTTTGCCGGGACAGGGTTTTTCACCCCTCCACTTT. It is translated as CASSLPGQGFSPLHF.